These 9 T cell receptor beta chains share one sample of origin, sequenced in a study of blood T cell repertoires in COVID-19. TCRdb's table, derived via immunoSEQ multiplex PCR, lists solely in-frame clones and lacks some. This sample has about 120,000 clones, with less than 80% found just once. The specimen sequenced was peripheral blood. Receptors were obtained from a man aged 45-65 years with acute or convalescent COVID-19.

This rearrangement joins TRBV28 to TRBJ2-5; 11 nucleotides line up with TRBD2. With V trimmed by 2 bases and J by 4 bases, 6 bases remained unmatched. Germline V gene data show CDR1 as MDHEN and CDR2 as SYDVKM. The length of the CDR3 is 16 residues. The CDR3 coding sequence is TGTGCCAGCAGTTTAACTAGCGGGAGCATCTCAGAGACCCAGTACTTC. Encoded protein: CASSLTSGSISETQYF.

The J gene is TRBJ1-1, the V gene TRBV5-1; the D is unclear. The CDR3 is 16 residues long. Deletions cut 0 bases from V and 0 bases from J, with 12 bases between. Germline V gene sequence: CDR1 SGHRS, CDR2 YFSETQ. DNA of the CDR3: TGCGCCAGCAGCTTGGCCGGCGGCAACATGAACACTGAAGCTTTCTTT. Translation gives CASSLAGGNMNTEAFF.

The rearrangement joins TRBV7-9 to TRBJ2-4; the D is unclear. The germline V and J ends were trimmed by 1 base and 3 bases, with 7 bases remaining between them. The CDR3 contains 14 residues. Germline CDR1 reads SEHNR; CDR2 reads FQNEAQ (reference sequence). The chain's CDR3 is CASSLGGGKNIQYF. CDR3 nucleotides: TGTGCCAGCAGCTTAGGAGGTGGCAAAAACATTCAGTACTTC.

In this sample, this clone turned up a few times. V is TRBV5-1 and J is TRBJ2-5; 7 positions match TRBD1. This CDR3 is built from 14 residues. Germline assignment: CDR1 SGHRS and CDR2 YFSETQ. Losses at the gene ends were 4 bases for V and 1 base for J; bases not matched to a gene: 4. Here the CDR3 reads CASSPGQAQETQYF. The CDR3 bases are TGCGCCAGCAGCCCAGGACAGGCCCAAGAGACCCAGTACTTC.

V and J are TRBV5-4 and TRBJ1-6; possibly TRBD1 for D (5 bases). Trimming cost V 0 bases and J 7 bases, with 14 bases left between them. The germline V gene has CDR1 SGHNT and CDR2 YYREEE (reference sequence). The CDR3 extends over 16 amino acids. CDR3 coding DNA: TGTGCCAGCAGCTTGGGATTCAGGGAGGGGAATTCACCCCTCCACTTT. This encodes CASSLGFREGNSPLHF.

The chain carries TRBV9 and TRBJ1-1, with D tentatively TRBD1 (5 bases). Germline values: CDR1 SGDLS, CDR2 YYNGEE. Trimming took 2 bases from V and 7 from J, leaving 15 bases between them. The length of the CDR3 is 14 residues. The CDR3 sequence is CASSVRPTGDEAFF. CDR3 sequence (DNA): TGTGCCAGCAGCGTTAGGCCGACGGGGGATGAAGCTTTCTTT. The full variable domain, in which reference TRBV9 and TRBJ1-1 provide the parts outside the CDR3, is DSGVTQTPKHLITATGQRVTLRCSPRSGDLSVYWYQQSLDQGLQFLIQYYNGEERAKGNILERFSAQQFPDLHSELNLSSLELGDSALYFCASSVRPTGDEAFFGQGTRLTVV.

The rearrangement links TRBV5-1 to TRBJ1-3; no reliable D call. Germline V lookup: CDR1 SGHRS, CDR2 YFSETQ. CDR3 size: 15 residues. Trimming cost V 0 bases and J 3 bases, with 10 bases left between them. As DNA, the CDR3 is TGCGCCAGCAGCTTGGGGCCAGCGTTTGGAAACACCATATATTTT. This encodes CASSLGPAFGNTIYF.

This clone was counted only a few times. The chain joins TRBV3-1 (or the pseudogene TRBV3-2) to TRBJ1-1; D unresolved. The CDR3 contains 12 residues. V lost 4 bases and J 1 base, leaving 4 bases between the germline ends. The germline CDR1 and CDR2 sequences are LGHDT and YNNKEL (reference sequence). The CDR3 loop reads CASSPRNTEAFF. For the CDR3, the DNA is TGTGCCAGCAGCCCTCGGAACACTGAAGCTTTCTTT.

CDR3 DNA sequence: TGTGCCAGCAGTCTGGGGTCGGGGCAAGAGACCCAGTACTTC. Amino acid sequence: CASSLGSGQETQYF. The chain couples TRBV7-9 to TRBJ2-5, with D possibly matching TRBD2 (5 bases). The germline V gene encodes CDR1 SEHNR and CDR2 FQNEAQ (reference sequence). The CDR3 runs to 14 residues. Between the trimmed V and J ends, which lost 6 bases and 2 bases, there was a span of 13 bases.